The entry below describes one TCR beta chain. What it binds is unknown. From germline, CDR1 is SEHNR and CDR2 FQNEAQ (reference sequence). The CDR3 loop spans 16 amino acids. Between the trimmed V and J ends, which lost 5 bases and 5 bases, there was a span of 21 bases. The data originate from a study of T cells after yellow fever vaccination. The study's findings and limits: Though it reached lower strength, the secondary response hit its peak faster, day 5 versus 15.

TCRdb passed the 5' RACE reads through MiXCR, listing each CDR3 protein once. The sample contains about 220,000 distinct CDR3 sequences, under 3.5% of which appear only once. Material: CD4+ T cells sorted from PBMCs, obtained 10 days after the yellow fever booster vaccination. This clonotype was obtained from a man between 18 and 35 years old who received the YFV17D yellow fever vaccine. The chain combines TRBV7-9 with TRBJ2-5; D unresolved. In nucleotides, the CDR3 is TGTGCCAGCAGCCCAACATCGGTCTGGGTCCCGGAGACCCAGTACTTC. It yields the protein CASSPTSVWVPETQYF.